The 18 T cell receptor beta chains reported below all come from one sample, sequenced in a study of blood T cell repertoires in COVID-19. Generated by immunoSEQ multiplex PCR, the TCRdb table keeps only in-frame clones and is missing some. The table includes hundreds of thousands of clones, 75% to 90% detected once. The sequenced sample was peripheral blood. The receptor source for this set is a man aged 18 to 29 with active or convalescent COVID-19.

This clone was counted once. The gene calls are TRBV18 and TRBJ1-2; D perhaps matches TRBD1 (5 bases). This CDR3 has 15 amino acids. Germline CDR1 KGHSH, CDR2 LQKENI. V gave up 3 bases and J gave up 5 bases, with 16 bases separating them. CDR3 sequence reads: CASSPTPGIKYGYTF. Here the CDR3 DNA reads TGTGCCAGCTCACCTACGCCAGGGATTAAGTATGGCTACACCTTC.

The chain couples TRBV5-8 to TRBJ2-7; 7 bases align to TRBD2. CDR3 size: 17 residues. Germline lookup yields CDR1 SGHTS and CDR2 YDEGEE. V was clipped by 3 bases and J by 4 bases; unmatched bases: 16. DNA of the CDR3: TGTGCCAGCAGCTCCGAGGTGGTGGTAGCGGGCCTTTACGAGCAGTACTTC. Residues: CASSSEVVVAGLYEQYF. Full variable domain (remainder filled in from reference TRBV5-8 and TRBJ2-7): EAGVTQSPTHLIKTRGQQATLRCSPISGHTSVYWYQQALGLGLQFLLWYDEGEERNRGNFPPRFSGRQFPNYSSELNVNALELEDSALYLCASSSEVVVAGLYEQYFGPGTRLTVT.

In this sample, this clone turned up once. Other DNA variants within this sample encode the same CDR3. The chain uses TRBV5-4 and TRBJ2-7, with a weak D call TRBD2 (6 bases). In germline, CDR1 is SGHNT, CDR2 YYREEE (reference sequence). This CDR3 has 13 residues. V was trimmed by 2 bases and J by 2 bases, leaving 8 bases between them. The CDR3 bases are TGTGCCAGCAGCTTTGGGGGGACCTACGAGCAGTACTTC. This translates into CASSFGGTYEQYF.

The chain couples TRBV18 to TRBJ2-2; 10 bases are a match to TRBD1. This CDR3 spans 15 amino acids. Germline CDR1 and CDR2: KGHSH and LQKENI. The trim removed 10 bases at V and 4 bases at J, leaving 9 bases unmatched. Written as DNA, the CDR3 is TGTGCCACCACCCCCGGGACAGGGGCCACCGGGGAGCTGTTTTTT. Translating it yields CATTPGTGATGELFF.

This rearrangement joins TRBV28 to TRBJ1-1; a possible D gene is TRBD1 (6 bases). The CDR3 spans 16 residues. Germline CDR1 MDHEN, CDR2 SYDVKM. Between the trimmed V and J ends, which lost 8 bases and 1 base, there was a span of 20 bases. The CDR3 DNA follows: TGTGCCAGCTTACCTGCTTTTAACAGGGAGAACACTGAAGCTTTCTTT. Amino acids: CASLPAFNRENTEAFF.

The V and J genes are TRBV2 and TRBJ1-1, with unresolved D. V lost 8 bases and J 1 base, leaving 14 bases between the germline ends. CDR1 and CDR2 (germline): SNHLY, FYNNEI. The CDR3 runs to 14 residues. In DNA, the CDR3 is TGTGCCAGCGTAGCTTCTCGGGGGAACACTGAAGCTTTCTTT. It is translated as CASVASRGNTEAFF.

J is TRBJ1-3 and V is TRBV5-6; D not certain. The CDR3 consists of 16 residues. The V gene lost 2 bases and the J gene lost 0 bases, with 12 bases spanning the gap. Germline lookup yields CDR1 SGHDT and CDR2 YYEEEE. The CDR3 DNA sequence: TGTGCCAGCAGCTTCGGTGCGGGGTACTCTGGAAACACCATATATTTT. Translating gives CASSFGAGYSGNTIYF.

On this clone itself: Other DNA sequences in the sample encode the same CDR3. V and J are TRBV5-1 and TRBJ2-3; 10 bases line up with TRBD1. The CDR3 extends over 15 amino acids. In germline, CDR1 is SGHRS, CDR2 YFSETQ. V was clipped by 4 bases and J by 1 base; unmatched bases: 3. The CDR3 DNA follows: TGCGCCAGCAGCGGAGGGACAGGGGGCACAGATACGCAGTATTTT. Protein product: CASSGGTGGTDTQYF. The full variable domain, with the rest looked up from reference TRBV5-1 and TRBJ2-3, is KAGVTQTPRYLIKTRGQQVTLSCSPISGHRSVSWYQQTPGQGLQFLFEYFSETQRNKGNFPGRFSGRQFSNSRSEMNVSTLELGDSALYLCASSGGTGGTDTQYFGPGTRLTVL.

The rearrangement links TRBV28 to TRBJ1-3; the match to TRBD1 covers 7 bases. The germline V gene encodes CDR1 MDHEN and CDR2 SYDVKM. This CDR3 region has 17 residues. The V segment lost 6 bases and the J segment 2 bases; nucleotides outside the gene matches: 13. Written as DNA, the CDR3 is TGTGCCAGCAGCCCGGACAGGCTTTCGATCCCTGGAAACACCATATATTTT. Protein product: CASSPDRLSIPGNTIYF.

This chain joins TRBV4-1 and TRBJ2-1; the D gene is possibly TRBD1 (6 bases). V was clipped by 6 bases and J by 4 bases, with 7 bases between them. Germline V gene lookup returns CDR1 MGHRA and CDR2 YSYEKL. The CDR3 extends over 12 amino acids. This chain's CDR3 is CASSDRYNEQFF. CDR3 nucleotides: TGCGCCAGCAGTGACAGGTACAATGAGCAGTTCTTC.

The gene calls are TRBV5-1 and TRBJ2-4; 11 bases are a match to TRBD1. The ends lost 3 bases at V and 7 bases at J; junction bases unmatched: 9. The germline gives CDR1 SGHRS, CDR2 YFSETQ. The CDR3 has 16 residues. The CDR3 spells CASSWPGTGGANIQYF. The CDR3 DNA sequence: TGCGCCAGCAGCTGGCCCGGGACAGGGGGAGCGAACATTCAGTACTTC.

V usage is TRBV4-3 and J usage is TRBJ1-3; a weak D match, TRBD1 (5 bases). The CDR3 has 17 residues. From germline, CDR1 is LGHNA and CDR2 YSLEER. V was pared by 0 bases and J by 0 bases, with 12 bases between. The CDR3 region has the DNA TGCGCCAGCAGCCAAGATCTAGGAGGGACCTCTGGAAACACCATATATTTT. Protein product: CASSQDLGGTSGNTIYF.

The V call is TRBV12-5, the J call TRBJ1-1; D uncertain. This CDR3 has 13 amino acids. CDR1 LGHNT and CDR2 FRNRAP come from the germline V gene. The V end lost 8 bases, the J end lost 0 bases, and 10 bases lay between the germline ends. The CDR3 DNA follows: TGTGCTAGTTCTGTGGGAGTGAACACTGAAGCTTTCTTT. Translation: CASSVGVNTEAFF.

The chain employs TRBV29-1 and TRBJ2-2, with a possible D match to TRBD2 (5 bases). V was shortened by 4 bases and J by 1 base, with 10 bases between the two germline ends. The germline V gene encodes CDR1 SQVTM and CDR2 ANQGSEA. The CDR3 totals 14 residues. CDR3 residues: CSVGGYGNTGELFF. DNA of the CDR3: TGCAGCGTTGGCGGGTATGGGAACACCGGGGAGCTGTTTTTT.

The CDR3 bases are TGTGCCAGCAGCGTAGGGGGCAGCATGAACACTGAAGCTTTCTTT. Translated: CASSVGGSMNTEAFF. This chain joins TRBV9 and TRBJ1-1, with a tentative D call TRBD1 (5 bases). With 0 bases removed from V and 0 bases from J, the gap between germline ends came to 9 bases. The CDR3 spans 15 residues. From germline, CDR1 is SGDLS and CDR2 YYNGEE.

This clone showed up just once. The chain couples TRBV11-1 to TRBJ2-7; the D is unclear. V lost 1 base and J lost 0, with 4 bases in between. The CDR3 loop spans 13 amino acids. CDR1 SGHAT and CDR2 FQDESV come from the germline V gene (reference sequence). For the CDR3, the DNA is TGTGCCAGCAGCTTAGGGAGCTCCTACGAGCAGTACTTC. Translated, it gives CASSLGSSYEQYF.

In DNA form, the CDR3 reads TGTGCCATCAGTCGGGGGTCTGCCCCGAACACTGAAGCTTTCTTT. Translated, it gives CAISRGSAPNTEAFF. The rearrangement links TRBV10-3 to TRBJ1-1; D is possibly TRBD1 (5 bases). This CDR3 is built from 15 residues. Trimming cost V 5 bases and J 1 base, with 14 bases left between them. Germline V gene lookup returns CDR1 ENHRY and CDR2 SYGVKD.

In this sample, this clone turned up a few times. The rearrangement links TRBV7-6 to TRBJ2-6; tentatively, D is TRBD2 (7 bases). Germline V gene lookup returns CDR1 SGHVS and CDR2 FNYEAQ. Trimming took off 4 bases at V and 2 bases at J, with 12 bases between the two ends. The CDR3 extends over 16 amino acids. Here the CDR3 reads CASSWGGAPGANVLTF. The CDR3 bases are TGTGCCAGCAGCTGGGGGGGGGCCCCTGGGGCCAACGTCCTGACTTTC.